The clone carrying this T cell receptor beta chain was observed a handful of times. V gave up 7 bases and J gave up 7 bases, with 22 bases separating them. CDR1 is LNHDA and CDR2 is SQIVND in the germline V gene (reference sequence). CDR3 length: 15 amino acids. The data were obtained in a study of T cell responses to AZD1222 COVID-19 vaccine. Data came from immunoSEQ multiplex PCR; TCRdb stores just in-frame clones and leaves some out. The sample lists about 75,000 clones, around 86% occurring once. V gene TRBV19 combines with J gene TRBJ1-1; a weak D match, TRBD1 (6 bases). The sequence was obtained from an adult who received the AZD1222 COVID-19 vaccine. The specimen was peripheral blood, collected 28 days after the second AZD1222 dose. The DNA of the CDR3 is TGTGCCAGTATCCCCCCAGGGGCTCCTACTGGTGAAGCTTTCTTT. This translates into CASIPPGAPTGEAFF. The complete variable domain, with remaining parts taken from reference TRBV19 and TRBJ1-1, reads DGGITQSPKYLFRKEGQNVTLSCEQNLNHDAMYWYRQDPGQGLRLIYYSQIVNDFQKGDIAEGYSVSREKKESFPLTVTSAQKNPTAFYLCASIPPGAPTGEAFFGQGTRLTVV.